This T cell receptor (beta chain) appears in the sequencing data of a study of OX40 agonist ivuxolimab in advanced cancers. Overall study findings and caveats: Dose levels from 0.1 to 3.0 mg/kg saw CD4+ and CD8+ blood T cells expand clonally by week 6.

The repertoire was sequenced with immunoSEQ multiplex PCR; TCRdb's copy has only in-frame clones and lacks some. The data contain approximately 60,000 clones, about four fifths of them singletons. V lost 3 bases and J lost 5, with 8 bases in between. The CDR3 is 14 residues long. Germline-derived CDR1 and CDR2 are SNHLY and FYNNEI. This clone appeared a few times. Its antigen is currently unknown. The V gene is TRBV2, the J gene TRBJ1-6; no clear D. The input for sequencing was CD4+ or CD8+ T cells sorted from blood, taken in a trial of the OX40 agonist ivuxolimab. This sequence was found in an adult with an advanced solid tumor such as melanoma, head and neck, liver or kidney cancer. CDR3 DNA: TGTGCCAGCAGTGACCGGCAAAATAATTCACCCCTCCACTTT. Amino acid sequence: CASSDRQNNSPLHF.